This T cell receptor (beta chain) was recorded in a study of blood T cell repertoires in COVID-19. Turning to the study itself: Sites in the United States, Italy and Spain provided acute and convalescent COVID-19 samples.

The table came from immunoSEQ multiplex PCR; TCRdb's copy has only in-frame clones and leaves some out. This sample has roughly 250,000 clones; around four fifths occur once, and the top ten carry about an eighth. Germline V gene sequence: CDR1 MNHEY, CDR2 SVGAGI. The CDR3 is 15 amino acids. Trimming took 6 bases from V and 3 from J; bases not matched to a gene: 10. The rearrangement uses TRBV6-5 and TRBJ2-7; 8 bases line up with TRBD2. The sample was peripheral blood. The origin of this receptor is a woman aged 55-69 years with active or convalescent COVID-19. CDR3: CASSRPGLAGYEQYF. The CDR3 DNA sequence: TGTGCCAGCAGCCGGCCGGGGCTAGCGGGCTACGAGCAGTACTTC.